These 32 T cell receptor beta chains were sequenced from one sample in a study of blood T cell repertoires in COVID-19. Libraries were prepared by immunoSEQ multiplex PCR; TCRdb keeps only in-frame clonotypes and omits some of them. The data hold some 320,000 clones, with 75% to 85% observed a single time. The sequencing input was peripheral blood. The origin of the receptors is a human donor in a cohort sampled during active COVID-19.

The chain is built from TRBV2 and TRBJ2-7; 10 positions agree with TRBD1. Germline values: CDR1 SNHLY, CDR2 FYNNEI. The CDR3 spans 13 residues. V gave up 6 bases and J gave up 7 bases; unmatched junction bases: 6. Here the CDR3 reads CASSDRDRGEQYF. The CDR3 nucleotides read TGTGCCAGCAGCGACCGGGACAGGGGAGAGCAGTACTTC.

In DNA form, the CDR3 reads TGTGCCAGCAGTGAATTCATTAATCAGCCCCAGCATTTT. Translated, it gives CASSEFINQPQHF. The chain couples TRBV2 to TRBJ1-5; the D is unclear. In germline, CDR1 is SNHLY, CDR2 FYNNEI. CDR3 size: 13 residues. V lost 2 bases and J 4 bases, leaving 6 bases between the germline ends.

The V gene is TRBV6-4, the J gene TRBJ2-3; possibly TRBD1 for D (5 bases). Germline V gene lookup returns CDR1 MRHNA and CDR2 SNTAGT. The CDR3 has 14 amino acids. V lost 4 bases, J lost 2 bases, and 10 bases lay in between. The CDR3 is CASSATVATDTQYF. CDR3 sequence (DNA): TGTGCCAGCAGTGCGACAGTAGCCACAGATACGCAGTATTTT.

The V gene is TRBV18, the J gene TRBJ2-3; 10 bases are a match to TRBD1. Trimming at V came to 8 bases and at J to 2 bases, leaving 7 bases not matched to a gene. In germline, CDR1 is KGHSH, CDR2 LQKENI. This CDR3 has 15 residues. The CDR3 DNA reads TGTGCCAGCCGGCCGGGACAGGGGAACACAGATACGCAGTATTTT. Translating gives CASRPGQGNTDTQYF. The full variable domain, its missing parts supplied by reference TRBV18 and TRBJ2-3, is NAGVMQNPRHLVRRRGQEARLRCSPMKGHSHVYWYRQLPEEGLKFMVYLQKENIIDESGMPKERFSAEFPKEGPSILRIQQVVRGDSAAYFCASRPGQGNTDTQYFGPGTRLTVL.

The V gene is TRBV5-8, the J gene TRBJ1-5; D unresolved. The ends were cut back, 2 bases at V and 11 bases at J, with 11 bases in the middle. The CDR3 length is 12 residues. From germline, CDR1 is SGHTS and CDR2 YDEGEE. The CDR3 DNA reads TGTGCCAGCAGCTTCTCAGGAATCACCCAGCATTTT. It yields the protein CASSFSGITQHF. The full variable domain, completed using reference TRBV5-8 and TRBJ1-5, is EAGVTQSPTHLIKTRGQQATLRCSPISGHTSVYWYQQALGLGLQFLLWYDEGEERNRGNFPPRFSGRQFPNYSSELNVNALELEDSALYLCASSFSGITQHFGDGTRLSIL.

This chain links TRBV12-5 with TRBJ2-1; weak D call: TRBD2 (7 bases). Germline V lookup: CDR1 LGHNT, CDR2 FRNRAP. With 5 bases removed from V and 0 bases from J, the gap between germline ends came to 11 bases. This CDR3 spans 15 amino acids. The CDR3 coding sequence is TGTGCTAGTGGTGCGGGGGCCAGCTCCTACAATGAGCAGTTCTTC. Translating gives CASGAGASSYNEQFF.

The chain recombines TRBV3-1 (or the pseudogene TRBV3-2) with TRBJ2-1; 8 positions agree with TRBD2. Germline V lookup: CDR1 LGHDT, CDR2 YNNKEL (reference sequence). CDR3 length: 14 residues. The V and J ends lost 0 bases and 8 bases, in that order; junction bases with no gene match: 3. The CDR3 is CASSQEGLVDEQFF. As DNA, the CDR3 is TGTGCCAGCAGCCAAGAGGGACTAGTAGATGAGCAGTTCTTC.

The chain employs TRBV9 and TRBJ2-1, with TRBD2 matching over 15 bases. The V gene's germline CDR1 is SGDLS and CDR2 YYNGEE. The V segment lost 3 bases and the J segment 15 bases; nucleotides outside the gene matches: 10. This CDR3 comprises 15 residues. The CDR3 here is CASSASGTSGGQVFF. The CDR3 DNA is TGTGCCAGCAGCGCCTCCGGGACTAGCGGGGGGCAGGTGTTCTTC.

The chain is built from TRBV5-6 and TRBJ1-2, with 8 bases aligning to TRBD1. The CDR3 sequence is 15 residues long. Germline-derived CDR1 and CDR2 are SGHDT and YYEEEE. The V and J ends lost 2 bases and 4 bases, in that order; junction bases with no gene match: 7. The CDR3 loop is CASSFLTGAPYGYTF. The DNA of the CDR3 is TGTGCCAGCAGCTTTTTGACAGGGGCGCCCTATGGCTACACCTTC.

In its sample, this clone was seen many times. Other DNA sequences in the same sample also yield this CDR3. The chain couples TRBV7-2 to TRBJ1-4; D uncertain. The germline V and J ends were trimmed by 1 base and 2 bases, with 8 bases remaining between them. The CDR3 loop spans 15 amino acids. Germline CDR1 reads SGHTA; CDR2 reads FQGNSA. The CDR3 loop is CASSLVFGTNEKLFF. The CDR3 nucleotides read TGTGCCAGCAGCTTAGTCTTCGGTACTAATGAAAAACTGTTTTTT.

V and J are TRBV11-2 and TRBJ1-4; D gene uncertain. Germline values: CDR1 SGHAT, CDR2 FQNNGV. The CDR3 extends over 14 amino acids. V was clipped by 1 base and J by 5 bases, with 8 bases between them. The DNA of the CDR3 is TGTGCCAGCAGCTTAGCCGGGGTAAATGAAAAACTGTTTTTT. It codes for CASSLAGVNEKLFF.

The chain has TRBV5-1 and TRBJ1-5, with D perhaps TRBD1 (5 bases). This CDR3 comprises 15 residues. V shed 1 base and J shed 3 bases, with 11 bases lying between them. Germline V gene lookup returns CDR1 SGHRS and CDR2 YFSETQ. The CDR3 spells CASSLMGGSNQPQHF. CDR3 DNA sequence: TGCGCCAGCAGCTTGATGGGGGGGTCCAATCAGCCCCAGCATTTT.

In the case of this clone: Other DNA sequences in the same sample also yield this CDR3. The rearrangement joins TRBV9 to TRBJ2-5, with D possibly TRBD2 on 5 matching bases. The CDR3 consists of 13 residues. Germline V lookup: CDR1 SGDLS, CDR2 YYNGEE. V lost 0 bases, J lost 4 bases, and 7 bases lay in between. CDR3 residues: CASSVGGGETQYF. Here the CDR3 DNA reads TGTGCCAGCAGCGTAGGAGGAGGAGAGACCCAGTACTTC.

The CDR3 DNA reads as TGTGCCAGCAGCTCCTCCAGGGGGCAAAGTTACGAGCAGTACTTC. It yields the protein CASSSSRGQSYEQYF. The rearrangement links TRBV7-9 to TRBJ2-7; 8 bases align to TRBD1. This CDR3 contains 15 residues. The V gene end was trimmed by 4 bases and the J gene end by 4 bases; junction bases not matched to a gene: 9. The germline V gene encodes CDR1 SEHNR and CDR2 FQNEAQ (reference sequence).

The chain couples TRBV15 to TRBJ2-7; D might be TRBD1 (6 bases). The ends were cut back, 5 bases at V and 3 bases at J, with 14 bases in the middle. Germline V gene sequence: CDR1 LNHNV, CDR2 YYDKDF (reference sequence). This CDR3 spans 14 amino acids. In nucleotides, the CDR3 is TGTGCCACCAGCGATCCAGGGGTGGGCTACGAGCAGTACTTC. The encoded protein is CATSDPGVGYEQYF.

The chain combines TRBV5-1 with TRBJ1-6, with D possibly matching TRBD1 (5 bases). Trimming took 2 bases from V and 7 from J, leaving 16 bases between them. The CDR3 runs 16 residues. The germline V gene has CDR1 SGHRS and CDR2 YFSETQ. The CDR3 DNA reads TGCGCCAGCAGCTTTAAAGGTGGGGGGGAAAATTCACCCCTCCACTTT. Its protein is CASSFKGGGENSPLHF.

V usage is TRBV27 and J usage is TRBJ2-1, with D tentatively TRBD2 (5 bases). The CDR3 covers 15 residues. Germline CDR1 and CDR2: MNHEY and SMNVEV (reference sequence). V was shortened by 3 bases and J by 6 bases, with 15 bases between the two germline ends. The CDR3 reads CASSFRRVRVNEQFF. The CDR3 DNA is TGTGCCAGCAGTTTCAGACGGGTGCGGGTCAATGAGCAGTTCTTC.

The rearrangement uses TRBV7-9 and TRBJ2-1, with 11 bases lining up with TRBD2. V dropped 5 bases and J dropped 10; count of bases not matched to a gene: 10. The CDR3 consists of 15 residues. The germline gives CDR1 SEHNR, CDR2 FQNEAQ (reference sequence). As DNA, the CDR3 is TGTGCCAGCAGCAATCCTAGCGGGGGGTTTTGGGAGCAGTTCTTC. It translates to CASSNPSGGFWEQFF.

The rearrangement joins TRBV6-2 or TRBV6-3 to TRBJ2-2, with TRBD2 matching 9 bases. The CDR3 contains 17 residues. V was clipped by 0 bases and J by 5 bases; unmatched bases: 7. Germline CDR1 is MNHEY and CDR2 is SVGEGT. CDR3 bases: TGTGCCAGCAGTTACTCCCGACTAGCGGAATTGACCGGGGAGCTGTTTTTT. Its protein product is CASSYSRLAELTGELFF.

J is TRBJ2-2 and V is TRBV7-9, with D possibly TRBD1 on 5 matching bases. Germline CDR1 is SEHNR and CDR2 is FQNEAQ (reference sequence). There are 14 residues in the CDR3. V lost 4 bases and J lost 0, with 6 bases in between. CDR3 bases: TGTGCCAGCAGCTGGACAACGAACACCGGGGAGCTGTTTTTT. It is translated as CASSWTTNTGELFF.

This chain uses TRBV7-3 with TRBJ2-2, with D perhaps TRBD2 (6 bases). Trimming left V 3 bases short and J 3 bases short, with 23 bases between. The CDR3 loop spans 19 amino acids. Germline V CDR1 and CDR2: SGHTA, FQGTGA. CDR3 DNA sequence: TGTGCCAGCAGCTTTGGGATCGGACTAAGGAGCCTTCACACCGGGGAGCTGTTTTTT. Protein sequence: CASSFGIGLRSLHTGELFF.

In its sample, this clone was seen once. The V gene is TRBV11-1, the J gene TRBJ1-1, with 7 bases that match TRBD1. Looked up from germline, CDR1 is SGHAT and CDR2 is FQDESV (reference sequence). The V gene end was trimmed by 1 base and the J gene end by 1 base; junction bases not matched to a gene: 0. The CDR3 totals 14 residues. CDR3 loop: CASSLGTGNTEAFF. In DNA form, the CDR3 reads TGTGCCAGCAGCTTAGGGACAGGGAACACTGAAGCTTTCTTT.

The rearrangement joins TRBV9 to TRBJ1-2; D uncertain. The V end lost 4 bases, the J end lost 1 base, and 5 bases lay between the germline ends. There are 12 residues in the CDR3. The germline CDR1 and CDR2 sequences are SGDLS and YYNGEE. This CDR3 reads CASSLYNYGYTF. CDR3 nucleotides: TGTGCCAGCAGCCTTTATAACTATGGCTACACCTTC.

The V gene is TRBV20-1, the J gene TRBJ1-2; TRBD1 might be the D (6 bases). Between the trimmed V and J ends, which lost 5 bases and 2 bases, there was a span of 6 bases. Germline values: CDR1 DFQATT, CDR2 SNEGSKA (reference sequence). The CDR3 spans 11 residues. The CDR3 DNA sequence: TGCAGTGCTGGACAGAACTATGGCTACACCTTC. It translates to CSAGQNYGYTF.

This clone is a singleton in its sample. This chain connects TRBV24-1 to TRBJ2-3, with a possible D match to TRBD2 (7 bases). The germline V gene has CDR1 KGHDR and CDR2 SFDVKD. This CDR3 contains 16 residues. V lost 0 bases and J lost 1, with 10 bases in between. The CDR3 region has the DNA TGTGCCACCAGTGATTTGCGGGGGGCCGGCACAGATACGCAGTATTTT. Its protein product is CATSDLRGAGTDTQYF.

V gene TRBV12-3 or TRBV12-4 combines with J gene TRBJ2-4; perhaps TRBD2 as D (5 bases). V lost 6 bases and J 8 bases, leaving 11 bases between the germline ends. The CDR3 runs 12 residues. CDR3 residues: CASSHQRDIQYF. The CDR3 nucleotides read TGTGCCAGCAGCCACCAGAGGGACATTCAGTACTTC.

The rearrangement uses TRBV6-5 and TRBJ2-3; 9 bases are shared with TRBD1. This CDR3 has 14 amino acids. V lost 6 bases and J lost 4; bases outside the gene matches: 5. Germline V gene lookup returns CDR1 MNHEY and CDR2 SVGAGI. The CDR3 is CASSHRGRPDTQYF. The CDR3 nucleotides are TGTGCCAGCAGCCACAGGGGGCGTCCAGATACGCAGTATTTT.

The chain joins TRBV7-2 to TRBJ1-2, with D perhaps TRBD1 (5 bases). CDR3 length: 13 amino acids. Germline V CDR1 and CDR2: SGHTA, FQGNSA. V lost 1 base, J lost 4 bases, and 7 bases lay in between. CDR3 coding DNA: TGTGCCAGCAGCTTAGGCAGGGCCTATGGCTACACCTTC. Encoded protein: CASSLGRAYGYTF. Based on the CDR3 plus reference TRBV7-2 and TRBJ1-2, the full variable domain is GAGVSQSPSNKVTEKGKDVELRCDPISGHTALYWYRQSLGQGLEFLIYFQGNSAPDKSGLPSDRFSAERTGGSVSTLTIQRTQQEDSAVYLCASSLGRAYGYTFGSGTRLTVV.

The J gene is TRBJ1-3, the V gene TRBV5-1; D is undetermined. V was pared by 7 bases and J by 0 bases, with 11 bases between. The CDR3 has 14 residues. CDR1 is SGHRS, CDR2 YFSETQ, per germline. The CDR3 sequence is CASPGEASGNTIYF. The CDR3 coding sequence is TGCGCCAGCCCCGGGGAAGCCTCTGGAAACACCATATATTTT.

DNA for the CDR3: TGTGCCAGCAGCCGGTCGGGGAACACTGAAGCTTTCTTT. Translation: CASSRSGNTEAFF. The genes are TRBV3-1 (or the pseudogene TRBV3-2) and TRBJ1-1; D is ambiguous. Germline CDR1 reads LGHDT; CDR2 reads YNNKEL (reference sequence). This CDR3 has 13 residues. Trimming left V 4 bases short and J 1 base short, with 7 bases between.

The V call is TRBV6-1, the J call TRBJ1-2; no reliable D call. CDR1 is MNHNS, CDR2 SASEGT, per germline. The V end was cut by 2 bases, the J end by 2 bases, with 21 bases between. The CDR3 spans 18 residues. The CDR3 sequence: CASSESGILVFLNYGYTF. The CDR3 DNA follows: TGTGCCAGCAGTGAATCGGGGATTCTTGTTTTTTTGAACTATGGCTACACCTTC.

The gene calls are TRBV24-1 and TRBJ2-3, with D perhaps TRBD1 (6 bases). The V end was cut by 9 bases, the J end by 6 bases, with 12 bases between. The length of the CDR3 is 12 residues. The germline V gene encodes CDR1 KGHDR and CDR2 SFDVKD. This CDR3 reads CATWGQGDTQYF. CDR3 DNA: TGTGCCACCTGGGGGCAGGGTGATACGCAGTATTTT.